Shown below are 10 T cell receptor beta chains from a single sample sequenced in a study of shared clonotypes between healthy human individuals. TCRdb's table, derived via immunoSEQ multiplex PCR, lists solely in-frame clones and lacks some. The profile covers about 2 million clones, with approximately 95% appearing a single time and around 1% taken by the ten largest. Positively selected for CCR7, the CD45RO-negative cells used as naive CD8 cells excluded terminally differentiated effector memory CD45RA+ cells. Sequencing input: naive CD8+ T cells sorted from blood. The receptor set was obtained from a man between 18 and 29 years old in good health.

In this sample, this clone turned up once. The rearrangement uses TRBV7-2 and TRBJ1-1, with D perhaps TRBD1 (5 bases). The germline V gene has CDR1 SGHTA and CDR2 FQGNSA. V was cut by 2 bases and J by 1 base, with 11 bases left in between. The CDR3 sequence is 15 residues long. Here the CDR3 reads CASSLPTGPNTEAFF. For the CDR3, the DNA is TGTGCCAGCAGCTTACCGACGGGACCGAACACTGAAGCTTTCTTT.

The V and J genes are TRBV6-5 and TRBJ1-1, with D unresolved. Germline V lookup: CDR1 MNHEY, CDR2 SVGAGI. With 6 bases removed from V and 2 bases from J, the gap between germline ends came to 7 bases. This CDR3 spans 12 amino acids. The CDR3 bases are TGTGCCAGCAGCCGCGACAACACTGAAGCTTTCTTT. This encodes CASSRDNTEAFF.

The J gene is TRBJ2-7, the V gene TRBV13; weak D call: TRBD1 (6 bases). Germline-derived CDR1 and CDR2 are PRHDT and FYEKMQ (reference sequence). V dropped 5 bases and J dropped 11 bases, with 19 bases sitting between them. This CDR3 comprises 13 residues. CDR3 in amino acids: CASSPGVSSLKYF. The CDR3 DNA follows: TGTGCCAGCAGCCCAGGGGTTAGTTCTTTAAAGTACTTC.

This rearrangement joins TRBV19 to TRBJ1-5; D is undetermined. Germline CDR1 and CDR2: LNHDA and SQIVND (reference sequence). V lost 1 base, J lost 3 bases, and 7 bases lay in between. This CDR3 spans 14 amino acids. The CDR3 protein is CASSIGVVNQPQHF. As DNA, the CDR3 is TGTGCCAGTAGTATAGGGGTGGTCAATCAGCCCCAGCATTTT.

The V gene is TRBV30, the J gene TRBJ2-7; D call uncertain. The CDR3 spans 12 residues. CDR1 and CDR2 from the germline V gene are GTSNPN and SVGIG (reference sequence). Trimming took 3 bases from V and 4 from J, leaving 10 bases between them. The CDR3 bases are TGTGCCTGGAGCGCTCTAGAGTACGAGCAGTACTTC. Translating gives CAWSALEYEQYF. Together with reference TRBV30 and TRBJ2-7, the CDR3 gives the full variable domain: SQTIHQWPATLVQPVGSPLSLECTVEGTSNPNLYWYRQAAGRGLQLLFYSVGIGQISSEVPQNLSASRPQDRQFILSSKKLLLSDSGFYLCAWSALEYEQYFGPGTRLTVT.

The chain couples TRBV7-2 to TRBJ2-5; tentatively, D is TRBD1 (5 bases). CDR3 size: 14 residues. The V end was cut by 2 bases, the J end by 1 base, with 8 bases between. CDR1 is SGHTA, CDR2 FQGNSA, per germline. In DNA, the CDR3 is TGTGCCAGCAGCTTACAGGGCCCCCAAGAGACCCAGTACTTC. Amino acid sequence: CASSLQGPQETQYF.

This sequence joins TRBV5-1 and TRBJ2-7; 8 bases match TRBD2. The CDR3 is made up of 14 amino acids. The J segment lost 6 bases and the V segment lost 5 bases, leaving 10 bases of the junction unmatched. Per the germline V gene, CDR1 is SGHRS and CDR2 is YFSETQ. CDR3 in amino acids: CASRSGSGVFEQYF. The DNA of the CDR3 is TGCGCCAGCAGAAGCGGGAGCGGTGTATTCGAGCAGTACTTC.

This chain links TRBV28 with TRBJ1-5; possible D gene TRBD1, 5 bases. CDR1 and CDR2 (germline): MDHEN, SYDVKM. This CDR3 comprises 13 residues. Trimming pared 8 bases from V and 7 bases from J, leaving 15 bases between. The CDR3 loop reads CASGGTPGQPQHF. As DNA, the CDR3 is TGTGCCAGCGGCGGGACCCCGGGGCAGCCCCAGCATTTT. The whole variable domain, remainder taken from reference TRBV28 and TRBJ1-5, is DVKVTQSSRYLVKRTGEKVFLECVQDMDHENMFWYRQDPGLGLRLIYFSYDVKMKEKGDIPEGYSVSREKKERFSLILESASTNQTSMYLCASGGTPGQPQHFGDGTRLSIL.

The rearrangement joins TRBV19 to TRBJ1-5, with 9 bases aligning to TRBD1. Germline V gene lookup returns CDR1 LNHDA and CDR2 SQIVND (reference sequence). The trim removed 8 bases at V and 4 bases at J, leaving 15 bases unmatched. The CDR3 runs to 17 residues. This CDR3 is CASDQTSTGGKNQPQHF. CDR3 nucleotide sequence: TGTGCCAGTGACCAGACCTCGACAGGGGGAAAGAATCAGCCCCAGCATTTT. Full variable domain (missing parts from reference TRBV19 and TRBJ1-5): DGGITQSPKYLFRKEGQNVTLSCEQNLNHDAMYWYRQDPGQGLRLIYYSQIVNDFQKGDIAEGYSVSREKKESFPLTVTSAQKNPTAFYLCASDQTSTGGKNQPQHFGDGTRLSIL.

Comment on this clone: The same CDR3 arises from other DNA sequences in this sample as well. The chain couples TRBV5-6 to TRBJ2-1; D gene uncertain. The CDR3 totals 12 residues. V was cut by 1 base and J by 5 bases, with 4 bases left in between. Germline V CDR1 and CDR2: SGHDT, YYEEEE. This CDR3 is CASSLIDNEQFF. CDR3 DNA sequence: TGTGCCAGCAGCTTGATCGACAATGAGCAGTTCTTC. The full variable domain, rest sourced from reference TRBV5-6 and TRBJ2-1, is DAGVTQSPTHLIKTRGQQVTLRCSPKSGHDTVSWYQQALGQGPQFIFQYYEEEERQRGNFPDRFSGHQFPNYSSELNVNALLLGDSALYLCASSLIDNEQFFGPGTRLTVL.